This T cell receptor beta chain was found in a study of blood T cell repertoires in COVID-19. On the study more broadly: Acute and convalescent COVID-19 samples came from the United States, Italy and Spain. T cells, B-cell-depleted T cells, or PBMCs supplied cDNA or gDNA.

Germline CDR1 and CDR2: SEHNR and FQNEAQ (reference sequence). With 5 bases removed from V and 3 bases from J, the gap between germline ends came to 8 bases. This CDR3 is built from 13 residues. Original processing methods: Nucleated cell number was recorded as an estimate derived from reference gene primer amplification. Clones were read by immunoSEQ multiplex PCR, and TCRdb kept only the in-frame ones, dropping some. The V and J calls and the clone size are those of that table, but D and trimming were determined from the DNA. The sample includes about 200,000 clones, over 75% of them seen just once.

Sequencing was carried out using peripheral blood. V gene TRBV7-9 combines with J gene TRBJ1-5; D gene uncertain. The receptor was isolated from a human donor in a cohort sampled during active COVID-19. The CDR3 here is CASSLGANQPQHF. The CDR3 coding sequence is TGTGCCAGCAGCCTGGGCGCCAATCAGCCCCAGCATTTT.